This T cell receptor (beta chain) was captured by sequencing in a study of blood T cell repertoires in COVID-19. Study-level information: Collection of acute and convalescent COVID-19 samples took place in the United States, Italy and Spain. Sources were T cells, B-cell-depleted T cells, or PBMCs; the material itself was cDNA or gDNA.

Source study methods: Scientists estimated how many nucleated cells there were by amplifying reference gene primers. The protocol was immunoSEQ multiplex PCR, while the TCRdb copy is restricted to in-frame clones and leaves out a portion. That table supplies the V and J calls and clone size; D and trimming were determined from the DNA. The table lists roughly 76,000 clones, 70% to 80% of them singletons. V lost 5 bases and J lost 1; bases outside the gene matches: 9. Germline V gene sequence: CDR1 SGHTA, CDR2 FQGNSA. The CDR3 loop spans 17 amino acids. The TCR sequence derives from a man aged 65-85 years with acute or convalescent COVID-19. The genes are TRBV7-2 and TRBJ2-7; 12 bases are shared with TRBD2. The sequenced sample consisted of peripheral blood. The CDR3 sequence is CASSRRLAGEVSYEQYF. Here the CDR3 DNA reads TGTGCCAGCAGCCGTAGACTAGCGGGAGAGGTGTCCTACGAGCAGTACTTC.